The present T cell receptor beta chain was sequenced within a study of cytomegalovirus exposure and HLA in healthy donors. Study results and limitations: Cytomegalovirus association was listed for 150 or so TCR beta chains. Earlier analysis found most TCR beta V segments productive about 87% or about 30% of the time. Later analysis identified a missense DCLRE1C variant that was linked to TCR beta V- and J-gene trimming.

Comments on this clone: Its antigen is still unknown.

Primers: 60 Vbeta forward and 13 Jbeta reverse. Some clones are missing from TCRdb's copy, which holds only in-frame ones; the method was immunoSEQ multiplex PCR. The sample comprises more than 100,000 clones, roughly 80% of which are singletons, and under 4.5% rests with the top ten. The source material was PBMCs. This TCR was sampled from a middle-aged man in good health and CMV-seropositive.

CDR3: CASSNQPPGNEQFF. DNA of the CDR3: TGCGCCAGCAGCAACCAGCCCCCGGGGAATGAGCAGTTCTTC. The chain uses TRBV4-3 and TRBJ2-1; D is perhaps TRBD2 (5 bases). CDR3 length: 14 amino acids. V lost 5 bases, J lost 7 bases, and 15 bases lay in between. The germline V gene encodes CDR1 LGHNA and CDR2 YSLEER.